This T cell receptor (beta chain) was found in a study of type 1 regulatory T cells. A single record per CDR3 protein comes from TCRdb applying MiXCR to the reads. The table shows roughly 67,000 distinct CDR3 sequences, with nearly 65% occurring only once. Worth noting for this clonotype: The target antigen is unknown.

Sequencing input: cultured T cells, either the whole culture or a sorted T cell fraction (not recorded which). As to subset: Tr1-enriched cell product generated in vitro against host alloantigens. The receptor comes from a human donor in good health.

The CDR3 DNA follows: TGTGCCAGCACCCTGGATAGCGGGAGTGGTGAGACCCAGTACTTC. It yields the protein CASTLDSGSGETQYF. The chain links TRBV7-2 to TRBJ2-5, with 9 bases identical to TRBD2. Germline V gene sequence: CDR1 SGHTA, CDR2 FQGNSA. The CDR3 loop spans 15 amino acids. V gave up 7 bases and J gave up 5 bases; unmatched junction bases: 11.